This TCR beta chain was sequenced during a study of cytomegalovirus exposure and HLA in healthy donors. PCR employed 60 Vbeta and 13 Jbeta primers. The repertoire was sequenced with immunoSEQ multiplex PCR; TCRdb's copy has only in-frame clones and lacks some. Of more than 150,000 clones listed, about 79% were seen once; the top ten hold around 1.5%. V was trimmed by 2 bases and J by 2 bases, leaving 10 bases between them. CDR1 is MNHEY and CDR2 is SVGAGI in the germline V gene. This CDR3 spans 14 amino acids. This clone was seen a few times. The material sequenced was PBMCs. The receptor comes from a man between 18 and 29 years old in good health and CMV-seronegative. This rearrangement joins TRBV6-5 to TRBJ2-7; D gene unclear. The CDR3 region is CASSYADTAYEQYF. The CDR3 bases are TGTGCCAGCAGTTACGCCGACACAGCCTACGAGCAGTACTTC.